Listed below are T cell receptor beta chains from one sample, sequenced in a study of blood T cell repertoires in COVID-19. Sequencing was performed with immunoSEQ multiplex PCR; in TCRdb, only in-frame clones are kept and a portion is missing. Here the sample spans about 280,000 clones, 70% to 90% being singletons. Sequencing input: peripheral blood. The receptors derive from a woman in her twenties or thirties who had recovered from COVID-19. The CDR3 runs from the conserved cysteine through the conserved F or W. Each record gives: J gene, V gene, CDR3 protein.

TRBJ2-1 TRBV9 CASSVSSGWNEQFF
TRBJ1-2 TRBV6-1 CASSEHRDRGHGYTF
TRBJ2-7 TRBV7-2 CASSLSVDRAYEQYF
TRBJ1-5 TRBV28 CATHQSNNQPQHF
TRBJ2-5 TRBV5-1 CASSPGQGGETQYF
TRBJ2-1 TRBV7-6 CASIQDPGGDEQFF
TRBJ2-5 TRBV7-2 CASSLGGGQETQYF
TRBJ1-5 TRBV15 CATSSGLGSSNQPQHF
TRBJ1-2 TRBV11-2 CASSLGGGDYGYTF
TRBJ1-1 TRBV11-3 CASSLLLDTEAFF
TRBJ1-5 TRBV19 CASSMGRRGNQPQHF